This T cell receptor beta chain was captured in a study of PD-1 blockade in classical Hodgkin lymphoma (dated by TCRdb to 2020 to 2022). Regarding the research as a whole: Nivolumab dosing was 3 mg/kg intravenously every 2 weeks, continuing until either disease progression or unacceptable toxicity. A peripheral blood immune signature of response to PD-1 blockade in classical Hodgkin lymphoma was defined using TCR beta sequencing and CyTOF.

Genomic DNA was extracted with the Qiagen DNeasy kit from unsorted PBMCs and from negatively selected CD4+ and CD8+ fractions. TCR beta CDR3 regions were amplified by immunoSEQ multiplex PCR using primers annealing to V and J segments. A synthetic immune receptor repertoire was used to minimize amplification bias, and remaining bias was computationally removed after sequencing. The source study handled its data this way. Repertoire diversity was quantified as the Shannon entropy index using custom Python scripts. The unsorted, CD4+ and CD8+ repertoires were each analyzed separately, with the exception of combined analyses, where CD4+ and CD8+ sequences were merged in silico. Clonal expansion was defined as a frequency increase of at least 2-fold after treatment compared with C1D1, and clones undetected at baseline were assigned a pseudocount of 0.5. Clones with 0 or 1 copy at C1D1 were defined as singleton clones, while clones with 2 or more copies were defined as non-singleton clones. By matching protein sequences in sorted samples from the same patient, clones expanded in unsorted samples were annotated as CD4+, CD8+ or unknown. Wilcoxon tests were applied to paired samples to test diversity changes from C1D1 to C4D1. Entries here come from immuneACCESS through TCRdb and include only in-frame sequences with V and J called. Some clones fail to appear in such tables; in the studies checked, an unresolved V gene covers under half of the shortfall, and the cause of the remainder is unknown. The V and J calls and clone size were taken over from that table, and D and trimming were inferred from the DNA. This sample is represented by roughly 50,000 clones; 86% of them were singletons. The ten largest account for approximately 6.9% of the sample.

General findings and caveats noted by the study authors: Trial patients with a complete response had baseline diversity similar to that of newly diagnosed patients, while partial responders and progressors had significantly lower diversity. CD4+ but not CD8+ TCR diversity rose significantly by C4D1 (p=0.0027 vs p=0.16), most apparent in complete responders (p=0.02). Baseline TCR diversity was reported to be lower in newly diagnosed patients than in healthy donors, and even lower in relapsed/refractory patients. Lower diversity was seen in patients whose nivolumab began less than 1 year after ASCT, and these patients were left out of later analyses so that immune reconstitution would not confound the results. The study was restricted to a single clinical trial cohort, and the causes of repertoire differences, possibly disease activity or prior therapy, were left undefined.

This clone was recorded only once. Its cognate antigen has yet to be identified. Per-nucleotide qualities are absent, and no much larger clonotype sits a single base away. Including the terminal cysteine and phenylalanine, the CDR3 comprises 15 residues. CDR3 DNA is the only sequence kept; it has 45 bases, read in frame from the first base. V is clipped by 4 bases and J by 7 bases, and the sequence between their germline boundaries is 17 bases long. Sequences SGHDT (CDR1) and YYEEEE (CDR2) are obtained from the germline V gene. The intended sense of this specimen's time point label: cycle 4 day 1 (C4D1), after six to seven weeks of nivolumab. Relapse after autologous stem cell transplantation had occurred in all trial patients, and cohorts A, B and C were distinguished by prior brentuximab vedotin exposure. The trial cohort included some 53 patients with relapsed/refractory classical Hodgkin lymphoma, and each patient had a best overall response of complete response, partial response or progressive disease. Single-agent nivolumab was administered to trial patients in the multi-cohort phase II CheckMate 205 trial. An independent review committee assessed best overall response by applying the 2007 International Working Group response criteria. Trial PBMCs were collected just before the start of nivolumab (C1D1) and during therapy at cycle 2 day 1 and cycle 4 day 1. Peripheral blood was collected in 8 mL Vacutainer Cell Preparation Tubes, from which PBMCs were isolated by centrifugation and then cryopreserved.

The receptor comes from a human donor with classical Hodgkin lymphoma. The chain employs TRBV5-6 and TRBJ1-4; a tentative D call is TRBD1 (6 bases match). The sample consisted of peripheral blood mononuclear cells (PBMCs), taken before the fourth cycle of nivolumab. The DNA sequence is TGTGCCAGCAGCAGTACAGGGTCGGGAGGTGAAAAACTGTTTTTT. Protein translation: CASSSTGSGGEKLFF.